The 21 T cell receptor beta chains presented below share a single source sample, sequenced in a study of blood T cells in healthy people across ages. Together with a sample-barcoded 5' primer, a J-beta primer mix was included in a second PCR lasting roughly 6 to 12 cycles. Using its own MiXCR run on the 5' RACE reads, TCRdb lists one record per CDR3 protein. The data contain 910,000 or so distinct CDR3 sequences, roughly half of them seen just once; the ten biggest clones take up about a fifth. Sequenced input: blood. All receptors come from an older woman in good health.

Relative to its sample, this clonotype is medium-sized. The chain employs TRBV28 and TRBJ2-1, with TRBD2 identical over 11 bases. CDR3 length: 19 residues. The ends lost 3 bases at V and 4 bases at J; junction bases unmatched: 14. Germline V CDR1 and CDR2: MDHEN, SYDVKM. Here the CDR3 DNA reads TGTGCCAGCAGTTTTTCACCTTGGAGGGGGACTAGCGGATACAATGAGCAGTTCTTC. This sequence encodes CASSFSPWRGTSGYNEQFF.

The chain has TRBV10-3 and TRBJ2-5, with 7 bases lining up with TRBD1. Germline V gene lookup returns CDR1 ENHRY and CDR2 SYGVKD. Unmatched junction bases numbered 16, after V lost 4 bases and J lost 11 bases. This CDR3 is built from 15 residues. The CDR3: CAISGRQGSWNEQYF. As DNA, the CDR3 is TGTGCCATCAGTGGGAGACAGGGCTCGTGGAATGAGCAGTACTTC.

This chain uses TRBV20-1 with TRBJ2-1, with TRBD2 matching 11 bases. Germline CDR1 reads DFQATT; CDR2 reads SNEGSKA (reference sequence). The CDR3 is made up of 15 amino acids. V lost 6 bases and J lost 7; bases outside the gene matches: 11. The CDR3 loop reads CSAPPLAGVRNEQFF. The CDR3 bases are TGCAGTGCCCCCCCACTAGCGGGAGTACGTAATGAGCAGTTCTTC.

The chain joins TRBV12-3 or TRBV12-4 to TRBJ2-5; 13 nucleotides match TRBD2. The CDR3 covers 17 residues. V lost 2 bases, J lost 5 bases, and 8 bases stayed unmatched. The CDR3 nucleotides are TGTGCCAGCAGTTTAAATGGGGGACTAGCGGGAATGGAGACCCAGTACTTC. Protein: CASSLNGGLAGMETQYF.

The genes are TRBV7-2 and TRBJ2-1, with 9 bases that match TRBD2. Germline V lookup: CDR1 SGHTA, CDR2 FQGNSA. J was trimmed by 1 base and V by 1 base; bases with no gene match: 5. CDR3 size: 17 residues. The CDR3 nucleotides read TGTGCCAGCAGCTTAGTGGCGGGAGGGCCTTCCTACAATGAGCAGTTCTTC. It yields the protein CASSLVAGGPSYNEQFF.

CDR3: CATSAPYSGTANNEQFF. The CDR3 DNA sequence: TGTGCCACCAGTGCACCGTACTCCGGGACGGCGAACAATGAGCAGTTCTTC. The chain employs TRBV24-1 and TRBJ2-1; perhaps D is TRBD1 or TRBD2 (5 bases each). This CDR3 has 17 residues. Germline CDR1 KGHDR, CDR2 SFDVKD. With 5 bases removed from V and 5 bases from J, the gap between germline ends came to 21 bases.

J is TRBJ1-1 and V is TRBV4-2, with D possibly being TRBD1 (6 bases). This CDR3 comprises 13 residues. Per germline, CDR1 LGHNA and CDR2 YNFKEQ. With 2 bases removed from V and 13 bases from J, the gap between germline ends came to 17 bases. CDR3 bases: TGTGCCAGCAGCCAACGGGACACTTTTGTTGTTTTCTTT. Amino acids: CASSQRDTFVVFF.

The V call is TRBV2, the J call TRBJ1-5; D perhaps matches TRBD1 (5 bases). Germline V gene lookup returns CDR1 SNHLY and CDR2 FYNNEI. Trimming left V 6 bases short and J 0 bases short, with 12 bases between. The CDR3 is 15 amino acids. The CDR3 region is CASSVTGYSNQPQHF. CDR3 nucleotides: TGTGCCAGCAGCGTAACAGGTTATAGCAATCAGCCCCAGCATTTT.

The chain uses TRBV4-3 and TRBJ2-7; D remains unclear. CDR3 length: 15 amino acids. CDR1 LGHNA and CDR2 YSLEER come from the germline V gene. Trimming removed 4 bases from V and 6 bases from J, with 19 bases in between. The CDR3 DNA follows: TGCGCCAGCAGCCGCGACCGGCAGGAAGGTGTCGAGCAGTACTTC. Translating gives CASSRDRQEGVEQYF.

The rearrangement joins TRBV7-9 to TRBJ2-5, with 15 bases aligning to TRBD2. The CDR3 runs 14 residues. The germline V gene encodes CDR1 SEHNR and CDR2 FQNEAQ (reference sequence). Trimming cost V 5 bases and J 13 bases; bases outside gene matches: 8. CDR3 in DNA: TGTGCCAGCAGCATCGCCGGGACTAGCGGGAGGCTGTACTTC. Translation gives CASSIAGTSGRLYF.

The V and J genes are TRBV9 and TRBJ2-1; 10 positions match TRBD2. Per germline, CDR1 SGDLS and CDR2 YYNGEE. The CDR3 totals 16 residues. V shed 0 bases and J 4 bases; nucleotides not matched to a gene: 4. The CDR3 is CASSVEASGSYNEQFF. The CDR3 nucleotides read TGTGCCAGCAGCGTAGAGGCTAGCGGGAGTTACAATGAGCAGTTCTTC.

This clonotype has just a few counts. A much larger clonotype is one base distant, so this may be a read error. The V call is TRBV9, the J call TRBJ2-3, with 7 bases matching TRBD2. Germline V gene sequence: CDR1 SGDLS, CDR2 YYNGEE. This CDR3 contains 15 residues. The CDR3 DNA follows: TGTGCCAGCAGCGTAGAGGGAGGGATCACAGATACGCGGTATTTT. This sequence encodes CASSVEGGITDTRYF.

This clonotype occurred a few times. The chain links TRBV4-2 to TRBJ2-7; TRBD2 aligns across 14 bases. J gave up 3 bases and V 4 bases, and 8 bases lay outside the gene matches. CDR1 LGHNA and CDR2 YNFKEQ come from the germline V gene. CDR3 length: 17 amino acids. Here the CDR3 reads CASSLGLAGGEHYEQYF. CDR3 bases: TGTGCCAGCAGCCTCGGACTAGCGGGAGGTGAACACTACGAGCAGTACTTC.

The chain carries TRBV27 and TRBJ2-7; 7 nucleotides match TRBD1. CDR1 MNHEY and CDR2 SMNVEV come from the germline V gene (reference sequence). The CDR3 sequence is 15 residues long. The V gene end was trimmed by 6 bases and the J gene end by 6 bases; junction bases not matched to a gene: 14. Here the CDR3 reads CASSLSLHRGSEQYF. The CDR3 region has the DNA TGTGCCAGCAGCCTAAGCCTCCACAGGGGATCCGAGCAGTACTTC.

The chain couples TRBV4-2 to TRBJ1-6; D is undetermined. Germline CDR1 is LGHNA and CDR2 is YNFKEQ. There are 16 residues in the CDR3. Trimming shortened V by 0 bases and J by 14 bases, and 20 bases separated the two germline ends. The CDR3 loop reads CASSQDALDGGISLHF. The CDR3 DNA reads as TGTGCCAGCAGCCAAGATGCGTTGGACGGAGGGATTTCCCTCCACTTT.

This clonotype was counted at least ten times. V is TRBV28 and J is TRBJ2-7, with TRBD2 as a possible D gene (6 bases). The CDR3 consists of 12 residues. Trimming left V 6 bases short and J 3 bases short, with 9 bases between. Germline V CDR1 and CDR2: MDHEN, SYDVKM. The CDR3 DNA follows: TGTGCCAGCAGCGGAGGGCTCTACGAGCAGTACTTC. Its translation is CASSGGLYEQYF. The whole variable domain, filled in from reference TRBV28 and TRBJ2-7, reads DVKVTQSSRYLVKRTGEKVFLECVQDMDHENMFWYRQDPGLGLRLIYFSYDVKMKEKGDIPEGYSVSREKKERFSLILESASTNQTSMYLCASSGGLYEQYFGPGTRLTVT.

This chain links TRBV10-2 with TRBJ1-6, with D possibly TRBD1 on 5 matching bases. The V end was cut by 3 bases, the J end by 8 bases, with 11 bases between. From germline, CDR1 is WSHSY and CDR2 SAAADI. The CDR3 spans 14 residues. The CDR3 nucleotides read TGCGCCAGCAGTGATAAAGGGGCCGATTCACCCCTCCACTTT. Protein product: CASSDKGADSPLHF.

This clonotype was detected a few times. The V call is TRBV29-1, the J call TRBJ2-5; TRBD1 agrees at 9 bases. Germline V gene sequence: CDR1 SQVTM, CDR2 ANQGSEA. This CDR3 has 14 residues. After removal of 3 bases from V and 1 base from J, the junction contained 3 bases not matched to a gene. CDR3 sequence: CSVERTGVQETQYF. In DNA form, the CDR3 reads TGCAGCGTTGAGAGGACAGGGGTCCAAGAGACCCAGTACTTC.

The V and J genes are TRBV7-9 and TRBJ2-5; the match to TRBD2 covers 9 bases. V shed 5 bases, J shed 5 bases, and the junction held 6 bases outside the gene matches. This CDR3 region has 14 residues. Germline values: CDR1 SEHNR, CDR2 FQNEAQ (reference sequence). The CDR3 protein is CASSISGSRETQYF. The CDR3 DNA is TGTGCCAGCAGCATTAGCGGGAGCAGGGAGACCCAGTACTTC.

V gene TRBV20-1 combines with J gene TRBJ2-7; possible D gene TRBD2, 6 bases. Per the germline V gene, CDR1 is DFQATT and CDR2 is SNEGSKA (reference sequence). CDR3 length: 13 amino acids. The V gene lost 6 bases and the J gene lost 0 bases, with 12 bases spanning the gap. This CDR3 is CSAEEGSSYEQYF. The DNA for the CDR3 is TGCAGTGCCGAGGAGGGTAGCTCCTACGAGCAGTACTTC.

This clonotype was picked up many times. The V and J genes are TRBV7-2 and TRBJ2-5, with D perhaps matching TRBD1 (5 bases). CDR3 size: 15 residues. The V gene's germline CDR1 is SGHTA and CDR2 FQGNSA. Trimming stripped 1 base from V and 4 bases from J, with 13 bases between. CDR3 bases: TGTGCCAGCAGCTTAGTACCAGGGATGGGAGAGACCCAGTACTTC. Translation gives CASSLVPGMGETQYF.